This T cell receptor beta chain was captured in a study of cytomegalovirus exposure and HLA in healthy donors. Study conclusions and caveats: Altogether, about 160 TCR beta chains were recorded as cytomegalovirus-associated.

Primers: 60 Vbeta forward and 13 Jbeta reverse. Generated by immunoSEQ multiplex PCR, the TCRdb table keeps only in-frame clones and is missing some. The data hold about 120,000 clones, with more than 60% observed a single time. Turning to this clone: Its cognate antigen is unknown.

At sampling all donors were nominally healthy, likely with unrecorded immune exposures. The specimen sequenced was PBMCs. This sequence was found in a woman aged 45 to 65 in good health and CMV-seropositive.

The CDR3 nucleotides are TGTGCCAGCAGCCAAGATCTCGATCAGCCCCAGCATTTT. This translates into CASSQDLDQPQHF. J is TRBJ1-5 and V is TRBV4-2; D is unresolved. The CDR3 contains 13 residues. The ends were cut back, 0 bases at V and 5 bases at J, with 5 bases in the middle. Germline CDR1 and CDR2: LGHNA and YNFKEQ.